This TCR beta chain was observed in a study of T-cell reconstitution after alpha-beta-depleted transplantation in children. Germline assignment: CDR1 LGHDT and CDR2 YNNKEL (reference sequence). The CDR3 covers 17 residues. The V and J ends lost 0 bases and 0 bases, in that order; junction bases with no gene match: 7. For TCRbeta, the library was prepared with unique molecular identifiers. Via MiXCR, TCRdb re-called the PCR reads, giving one row per CDR3 protein. Here the sample spans 450,000 to 600,000 distinct CDR3 sequences, around 16% being singletons. The TCR sequence derives from a human donor who donated a stem cell graft to a child with acute lymphoblastic leukemia. The chain is built from TRBV3-1 and TRBJ1-1; 7 positions match TRBD1. Sequenced material: PBMCs from the stem cell graft donor, taken from the stem cell graft. The CDR3: CASSQDSQGGMNTEAFF. The DNA for the CDR3 is TGTGCCAGCAGCCAAGATTCCCAGGGGGGGATGAACACTGAAGCTTTCTTT.